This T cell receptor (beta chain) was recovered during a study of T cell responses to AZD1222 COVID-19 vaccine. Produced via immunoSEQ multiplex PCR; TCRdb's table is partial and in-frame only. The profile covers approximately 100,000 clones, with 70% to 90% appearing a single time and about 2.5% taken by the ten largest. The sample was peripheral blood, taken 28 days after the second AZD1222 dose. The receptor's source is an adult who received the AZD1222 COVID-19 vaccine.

CDR3 sequence reads: CASSLGTGFSYEQYF. CDR3 nucleotides: TGTGCCAGCTCGCTAGGGACAGGGTTTTCCTACGAGCAGTACTTC. The chain uses TRBV18 and TRBJ2-7, with 9 bases lining up with TRBD1. CDR3 length equals 15 residues. The junction had 7 bases not matched to a gene; V was cut back by 6 bases and J by 1 base. Germline V CDR1 and CDR2: KGHSH, LQKENI.